This T cell receptor beta chain was sequenced for a study of cytomegalovirus exposure and HLA in healthy donors. This PCR relied on a set of 60 Vbeta primers and 13 Jbeta primers. The protocol was immunoSEQ multiplex PCR, while the TCRdb copy is restricted to in-frame clones and leaves out a portion. The sample holds about 140,000 clones, more than 75% seen once. The origin of this receptor is a female donor in good health and CMV-seronegative. Sequencing was performed on PBMCs.

DNA of the CDR3: TGTGCCAGCAATTCCGGGGGGACTGAAGCTTTCTTT. It codes for CASNSGGTEAFF. V usage is TRBV27 and J usage is TRBJ1-1; TRBD1 is a possible D gene (5 bases). This CDR3 contains 12 residues. CDR1 is MNHEY, CDR2 SMNVEV, per germline (reference sequence). V shed 7 bases and J shed 5 bases, with 11 bases lying between them.